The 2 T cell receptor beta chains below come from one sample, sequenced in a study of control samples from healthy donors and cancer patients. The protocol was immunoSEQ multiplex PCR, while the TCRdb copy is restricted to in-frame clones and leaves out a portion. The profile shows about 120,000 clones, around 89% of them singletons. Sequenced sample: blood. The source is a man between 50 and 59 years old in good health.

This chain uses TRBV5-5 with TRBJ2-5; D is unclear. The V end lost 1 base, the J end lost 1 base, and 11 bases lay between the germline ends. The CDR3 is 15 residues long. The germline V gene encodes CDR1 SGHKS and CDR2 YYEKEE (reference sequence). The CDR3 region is CASSLYRTGQETQYF. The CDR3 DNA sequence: TGTGCCAGCAGCTTGTATAGAACCGGCCAAGAGACCCAGTACTTC.

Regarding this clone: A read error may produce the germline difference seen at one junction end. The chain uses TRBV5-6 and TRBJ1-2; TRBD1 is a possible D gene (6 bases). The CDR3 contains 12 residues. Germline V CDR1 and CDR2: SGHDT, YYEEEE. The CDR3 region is CASSLDRLEPYF. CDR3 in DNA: TGTGCCAGCAGTCTTGACAGGCTAGAACCCTACTTC.